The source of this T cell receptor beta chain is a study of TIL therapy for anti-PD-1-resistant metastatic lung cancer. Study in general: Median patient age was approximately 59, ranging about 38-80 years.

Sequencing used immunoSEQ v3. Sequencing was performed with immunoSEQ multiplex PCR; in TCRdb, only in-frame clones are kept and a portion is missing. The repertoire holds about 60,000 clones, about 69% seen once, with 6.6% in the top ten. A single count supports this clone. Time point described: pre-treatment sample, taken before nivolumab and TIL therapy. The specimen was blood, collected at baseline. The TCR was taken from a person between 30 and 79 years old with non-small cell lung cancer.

The CDR3 nucleotides read TGTGCCAGCAGCTTGGGGTATGGAGAGCAGTTCTTC. It translates to CASSLGYGEQFF. The chain couples TRBV11-2 to TRBJ2-1; D not resolved. Trimming removed 3 bases at V and 10 bases at J, with 10 bases between. The CDR3 has 12 amino acids. Germline-derived CDR1 and CDR2 are SGHAT and FQNNGV.